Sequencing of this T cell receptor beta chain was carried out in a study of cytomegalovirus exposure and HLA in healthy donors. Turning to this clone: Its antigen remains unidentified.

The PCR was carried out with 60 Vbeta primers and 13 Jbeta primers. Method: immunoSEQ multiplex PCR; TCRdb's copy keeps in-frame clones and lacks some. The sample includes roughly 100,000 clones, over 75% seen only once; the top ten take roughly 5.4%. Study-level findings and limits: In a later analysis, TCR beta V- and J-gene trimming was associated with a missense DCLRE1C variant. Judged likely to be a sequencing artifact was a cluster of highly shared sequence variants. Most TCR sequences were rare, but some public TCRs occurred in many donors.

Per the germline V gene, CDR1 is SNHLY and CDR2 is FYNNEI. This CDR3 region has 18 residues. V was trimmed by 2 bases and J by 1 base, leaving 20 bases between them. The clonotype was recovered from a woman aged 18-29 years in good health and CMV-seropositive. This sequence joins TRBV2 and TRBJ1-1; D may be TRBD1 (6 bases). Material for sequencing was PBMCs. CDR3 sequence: CASSEPGAISGRNTEAFF. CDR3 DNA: TGTGCCAGCAGTGAACCAGGGGCCATAAGTGGTCGGAACACTGAAGCTTTCTTT.